This T cell receptor (beta chain) was sequenced for a study of T cells after yellow fever vaccination. It was through 5'RACE template switching that TCR cDNA was made, with a universal primer site and UMIs added. MiXCR, applied by TCRdb to the 5' RACE reads, yields one record per CDR3 protein. Among some 63,000 distinct CDR3 sequences listed, approximately 7.4% were seen once. This clonotype has at least ten counts. V was pared by 7 bases and J by 4 bases, with 9 bases between. The CDR3 covers 11 residues. Germline CDR1 is SGHRS and CDR2 is YFSETQ. The sequences come from CD8+ T cells sorted from PBMCs, collected 15 days after the yellow fever booster vaccination. The clonotype originates from a man aged 25 to 45 who received the YFV17D yellow fever vaccine. V gene TRBV5-1 combines with J gene TRBJ2-7, with D unclear. The chain's CDR3 is CASREGYEQYF. In nucleotides, the CDR3 is TGCGCCAGCCGAGAAGGGTACGAGCAGTACTTC.